The 31 T cell receptor beta chains below were found in one sample sequenced in a study of shared clonotypes between healthy human individuals (dated by TCRdb to 2019 to 2021). Library preparation was by the immunoSEQ multiplex PCR assay. TCRdb stores this immuneACCESS table with in-frame sequences only. Part of the clones is absent; in the studies checked, under half of the shortfall reflects unresolved V genes, and no reason is known for the rest. The sample table lists about 700,000 clones, about 92% of them with a count of one. The ten largest make up 24% of the sample. For the CD8 naive samples, CD45RO-negative cells were positively selected for CCR7, yielding a CD45RA+CCR7+ population from which TemRA cells were excluded. The specimen was naive CD8+ T cells sorted from blood. The cell subset or site label, as the study defines it: CD45RA+CCR7+. All receptors derive from a man aged 25 to 40 in good health.

This chain joins TRBV7-2 and TRBJ2-1; 7 positions agree with TRBD2. From germline, CDR1 is SGHTA and CDR2 FQGNSA. V shed 3 bases, J shed 0 bases, and the junction held 5 bases outside the gene matches. The CDR3 contains 16 residues. The CDR3 region is CASSFVSGGSYNEQFF. DNA for the CDR3: TGTGCCAGCAGCTTCGTCTCGGGAGGCTCCTACAATGAGCAGTTCTTC. Full variable domain (remainder filled in from reference TRBV7-2 and TRBJ2-1): GAGVSQSPSNKVTEKGKDVELRCDPISGHTALYWYRQSLGQGLEFLIYFQGNSAPDKSGLPSDRFSAERTGGSVSTLTIQRTQQEDSAVYLCASSFVSGGSYNEQFFGPGTRLTVL.

The V gene is TRBV29-1, the J gene TRBJ2-3; D not certain. Trimming took 6 bases from V and 0 from J, leaving 10 bases between them. The CDR3 is made up of 13 amino acids. The germline V gene has CDR1 SQVTM and CDR2 ANQGSEA. This CDR3 reads CSVTAPSTDTQYF. CDR3 nucleotides: TGCAGCGTAACAGCACCTAGCACAGATACGCAGTATTTT.

J is TRBJ1-1 and V is TRBV30; the D gene is possibly TRBD1 (6 bases). This CDR3 has 11 amino acids. Trimming shortened V by 1 base and J by 6 bases, and 6 bases separated the two germline ends. Germline CDR1 and CDR2: GTSNPN and SVGIG (reference sequence). The CDR3 DNA reads TGTGCCTGGAGTGAGGGGGCTGAAGCTTTCTTT. The encoded protein is CAWSEGAEAFF.

The rearrangement links TRBV7-9 to TRBJ2-2, with D perhaps matching TRBD1 (6 bases). V lost 5 bases and J lost 0, with 16 bases in between. The CDR3 sequence is 17 residues long. Germline-derived CDR1 and CDR2 are SEHNR and FQNEAQ (reference sequence). CDR3 protein: CASSTKPGHPNTGELFF. In DNA, the CDR3 is TGTGCCAGCAGCACTAAACCGGGACACCCGAACACCGGGGAGCTGTTTTTT.

CDR3 in DNA: TGCGCCAGCAGCTTGGCCCCAGGGTTCCCCGAGCAGTACTTC. Translation gives CASSLAPGFPEQYF. V usage is TRBV5-1 and J usage is TRBJ2-7; D possibly corresponds to TRBD1 (5 bases). CDR3 length equals 14 residues. Germline CDR1 is SGHRS and CDR2 is YFSETQ. Trimming stripped 0 bases from V and 6 bases from J, with 13 bases between.

The rearrangement joins TRBV14 to TRBJ2-2, with D perhaps assigned TRBD1 or TRBD2 (5 bases each). V lost 2 bases and J 7 bases, leaving 17 bases between the germline ends. The CDR3 consists of 16 residues. CDR1 SGHDN and CDR2 FVKESK come from the germline V gene. The CDR3 DNA sequence: TGTGCCAGCAGCCAACGGGGTCAGGGAACTGGCGGGGAGCTGTTTTTT. It codes for CASSQRGQGTGGELFF.

This sequence joins TRBV27 and TRBJ1-2; D gene unclear. The CDR3 is 12 residues long. Between the trimmed V and J ends, which lost 7 bases and 7 bases, there was a span of 13 bases. CDR1 and CDR2 (germline): MNHEY, SMNVEV (reference sequence). Here the CDR3 reads CASTTAGFGYTF. Written as DNA, the CDR3 is TGTGCCAGCACTACAGCGGGGTTTGGCTACACCTTC.

CDR3 nucleotide sequence: TGTGCCAGCAGTTCGGGACTAGCGGGAGATACCTACAATGAGCAGTTCTTC. This gives the protein CASSSGLAGDTYNEQFF. The chain recombines TRBV27 with TRBJ2-1, with 14 bases lining up with TRBD2. The CDR3 totals 17 residues. The ends lost 4 bases at V and 2 bases at J; junction bases unmatched: 4. Germline V gene lookup returns CDR1 MNHEY and CDR2 SMNVEV (reference sequence).

This clone was detected ten times or more. The chain is built from TRBV28 and TRBJ1-1; weak D call: TRBD1 (5 bases). The V gene's germline CDR1 is MDHEN and CDR2 SYDVKM. The ends were cut back, 7 bases at V and 5 bases at J, with 17 bases in the middle. This CDR3 spans 14 amino acids. The CDR3 nucleotides are TGTGCCAGCACCTCCCGCAGGGTTGAGACTGAAGCTTTCTTT. The encoded protein is CASTSRRVETEAFF.

CDR3 DNA: TGCGCCAGCAGCTTGGCCGGGGGCGCCAGCACTGAAGCTTTCTTT. Translated: CASSLAGGASTEAFF. The V call is TRBV5-1, the J call TRBJ1-1; the D gene is possibly TRBD1 (6 bases). CDR1 and CDR2 (germline): SGHRS, YFSETQ. Trimming removed 0 bases at V and 4 bases at J, with 13 bases between. This CDR3 region has 15 residues. Supplemented by reference TRBV5-1 and TRBJ1-1, the full variable domain reads KAGVTQTPRYLIKTRGQQVTLSCSPISGHRSVSWYQQTPGQGLQFLFEYFSETQRNKGNFPGRFSGRQFSNSRSEMNVSTLELGDSALYLCASSLAGGASTEAFFGQGTRLTVV.

V gene TRBV7-2 combines with J gene TRBJ2-2, with D uncertain. Deletions cut 5 bases from V and 2 bases from J, with 9 bases between. The CDR3 has 14 residues. Germline CDR1 reads SGHTA; CDR2 reads FQGNSA. CDR3 sequence reads: CASSPYVNTGELFF. The CDR3 region has the DNA TGTGCCAGCAGCCCGTATGTTAACACCGGGGAGCTGTTTTTT. The full variable domain, its missing parts supplied by reference TRBV7-2 and TRBJ2-2, is GAGVSQSPSNKVTEKGKDVELRCDPISGHTALYWYRQSLGQGLEFLIYFQGNSAPDKSGLPSDRFSAERTGGSVSTLTIQRTQQEDSAVYLCASSPYVNTGELFFGEGSRLTVL.

The chain recombines TRBV4-3 with TRBJ1-2, with D uncertain. The germline gives CDR1 LGHNA, CDR2 YSLEER. Trimming pared 0 bases from V and 6 bases from J, leaving 8 bases between. This CDR3 contains 13 residues. In DNA, the CDR3 is TGCGCCAGCAGCCAAGACGGAGGGAATGGCTACACCTTC. Its protein is CASSQDGGNGYTF.

This clone was detected only a few times. The chain employs TRBV5-6 and TRBJ2-7; D gene uncertain. The CDR3 extends over 15 amino acids. Between the trimmed V and J ends, which lost 0 bases and 4 bases, there was a span of 14 bases. In germline, CDR1 is SGHDT, CDR2 YYEEEE. The CDR3: CASSLGSGVGYEQYF. The CDR3 coding sequence is TGTGCCAGCAGCTTGGGTTCCGGAGTCGGATACGAGCAGTACTTC. Variable domain in full (rest from reference TRBV5-6 and TRBJ2-7): DAGVTQSPTHLIKTRGQQVTLRCSPKSGHDTVSWYQQALGQGPQFIFQYYEEEERQRGNFPDRFSGHQFPNYSSELNVNALLLGDSALYLCASSLGSGVGYEQYFGPGTRLTVT.

The rearrangement uses TRBV28 and TRBJ2-7; 10 positions agree with TRBD2. Germline-derived CDR1 and CDR2 are MDHEN and SYDVKM. The CDR3 loop spans 13 amino acids. Trimming took 8 bases from V and 3 from J; bases not matched to a gene: 4. The CDR3 DNA follows: TGTGCCAGCGAGGGACTAGCGAACTACGAGCAGTACTTC. Its translation is CASEGLANYEQYF.

The chain has TRBV5-6 and TRBJ2-3; D is perhaps TRBD1 (7 bases). Trimming left V 2 bases short and J 4 bases short, with 14 bases between. The CDR3 has 15 residues. Germline CDR1 is SGHDT and CDR2 is YYEEEE. The CDR3 is CASSFGGGIPDTQYF. As DNA, the CDR3 is TGTGCCAGCAGCTTCGGAGGGGGCATCCCAGATACGCAGTATTTT.

Only one count was recorded for this clone. V gene TRBV9 combines with J gene TRBJ2-5, with 8 nucleotides matching TRBD2. J was trimmed by 5 bases and V by 1 base; bases with no gene match: 7. CDR3 size: 15 residues. The germline CDR1 and CDR2 sequences are SGDLS and YYNGEE. This CDR3 reads CASSVSGSEGETQYF. The CDR3 DNA follows: TGTGCCAGCAGCGTAAGCGGGAGTGAGGGCGAGACCCAGTACTTC.

The chain joins TRBV7-8 to TRBJ2-7; D unclear. Trimming took 4 bases from V and 7 from J, leaving 17 bases between them. The CDR3 spans 14 residues. Germline V gives CDR1 SGHVS, CDR2 FQNEAQ. This CDR3 reads CASSSTGPQEEQYF. CDR3 DNA: TGTGCCAGCAGCTCAACCGGGCCCCAGGAAGAGCAGTACTTC.

The rearrangement links TRBV4-1 to TRBJ2-5; 12 bases map to TRBD2. J lost 5 bases, V lost 0 bases, and 4 bases had no gene match. The CDR3 has 16 residues. Per the germline V gene, CDR1 is MGHRA and CDR2 is YSYEKL. The CDR3: CASSQDGGTSGETQYF. CDR3 coding DNA: TGCGCCAGCAGCCAAGATGGCGGGACTAGCGGGGAGACCCAGTACTTC.

This chain joins TRBV7-2 and TRBJ2-6; D may be TRBD1 (6 bases). The CDR3 runs to 18 residues. CDR1 SGHTA and CDR2 FQGNSA come from the germline V gene. V was trimmed by 5 bases and J by 0 bases, leaving 17 bases between them. The CDR3, as DNA: TGTGCCAGCAGCCTCCCGGTGTACAGGGTCTCTGGGGCCAACGTCCTGACTTTC. This translates into CASSLPVYRVSGANVLTF.

Concerning this clone: One end of the junction fails to match germline, which may point to a read error. The chain couples TRBV7-7 to TRBJ2-1, with D unresolved. Germline loops: CDR1 SSHAT, CDR2 FNYEAQ (reference sequence). This CDR3 is built from 15 residues. CDR3 residues: CASSLDSGLYNEQFF. The CDR3 DNA sequence: TGTGCTAGCAGCTTAGATTCCGGGCTGTACAATGAGCAGTTCTTC.

The chain joins TRBV2 to TRBJ1-4, with D perhaps matching TRBD1 (5 bases). The germline CDR1 and CDR2 sequences are SNHLY and FYNNEI. The length of the CDR3 is 10 residues. V was pared by 8 bases and J by 14 bases, with 12 bases between. In nucleotides, the CDR3 is TGTGCCAGCCGGGGCGGGGACCTGTTTTTT. It codes for CASRGGDLFF.

This chain connects TRBV7-9 to TRBJ1-2, with 9 bases lining up with TRBD1. From germline, CDR1 is SEHNR and CDR2 FQNEAQ (reference sequence). This CDR3 is 16 amino acids long. The J segment lost 4 bases and the V segment lost 0 bases, leaving 6 bases of the junction unmatched. The CDR3 spells CASSLALKDRGYGYTF. The CDR3 bases are TGTGCCAGCAGCTTAGCGTTAAAGGACAGGGGCTATGGCTACACCTTC.

This chain joins TRBV27 and TRBJ2-3; D uncertain. Looked up from germline, CDR1 is MNHEY and CDR2 is SMNVEV (reference sequence). Deletions cut 6 bases from V and 4 bases from J, with 23 bases between. This CDR3 contains 17 residues. CDR3 sequence (DNA): TGTGCCAGCAGCTTACTCCACCACAATGGCCCGTCAGATACGCAGTATTTT. Its protein product is CASSLLHHNGPSDTQYF.

This clone was seen just once. The chain combines TRBV6-5 with TRBJ2-3, with D tentatively TRBD1 (6 bases). The V gene lost 2 bases and the J gene lost 8 bases, with 8 bases spanning the gap. Per germline, CDR1 MNHEY and CDR2 SVGAGI. CDR3 size: 12 residues. The CDR3 here is CASSYARGTQYF. The CDR3 region has the DNA TGTGCCAGCAGTTACGCCAGGGGTACGCAGTATTTT.

This rearrangement joins TRBV7-9 to TRBJ2-6; tentative D call: TRBD1 (6 bases). CDR1 is SEHNR and CDR2 is FQNEAQ in the germline V gene (reference sequence). Trimming took 4 bases from V and 2 from J, leaving 9 bases between them. There are 15 residues in the CDR3. The DNA for the CDR3 is TGTGCCAGCAGCTCCACAGGGACTGGGGCCAACGTCCTGACTTTC. It encodes CASSSTGTGANVLTF.

The V gene is TRBV2, the J gene TRBJ2-7, with 15 bases that match TRBD2. Germline CDR1 and CDR2: SNHLY and FYNNEI. V was pared by 5 bases and J by 2 bases, with 4 bases of the junction left unmatched. The length of the CDR3 is 16 residues. The CDR3 reads CASSTWTSGRAYEQYF. CDR3 sequence (DNA): TGTGCCAGCAGTACCTGGACTAGCGGGAGGGCCTACGAGCAGTACTTC.

The J gene is TRBJ2-7, the V gene TRBV28; perhaps TRBD2 as D (6 bases). The CDR3 loop spans 14 amino acids. The germline V gene has CDR1 MDHEN and CDR2 SYDVKM. V was pared by 3 bases and J by 3 bases, with 12 bases between. DNA for the CDR3: TGTGCCAGCAGTTTGCTCGGGGGTTTCTACGAGCAGTACTTC. Encoded protein: CASSLLGGFYEQYF.

This clone was observed a handful of times. The V call is TRBV6-4, the J call TRBJ1-2; D ambiguous. Trimming took 0 bases from V and 11 from J, leaving 13 bases between them. The CDR3 is made up of 13 amino acids. CDR1 and CDR2 (germline): MRHNA, SNTAGT. The CDR3 bases are TGTGCCAGCAGTGACTCGAACGAGGGAGTATACACCTTC. It is translated as CASSDSNEGVYTF.

This clone was found a few times. V and J are TRBV19 and TRBJ1-5; a possible D gene is TRBD1 (6 bases). The length of the CDR3 is 14 residues. Germline V gene sequence: CDR1 LNHDA, CDR2 SQIVND (reference sequence). V was shortened by 3 bases and J by 1 base, with 7 bases between the two germline ends. CDR3 amino acids: CASSIQGSNQPQHF. The CDR3 DNA follows: TGTGCCAGTAGTATTCAGGGGAGCAATCAGCCCCAGCATTTT.

The rearrangement joins TRBV7-9 to TRBJ2-2; 8 nucleotides align to TRBD1. Germline V lookup: CDR1 SEHNR, CDR2 FQNEAQ (reference sequence). V shed 5 bases, J shed 3 bases, and the junction held 8 bases outside the gene matches. The CDR3 consists of 16 residues. The CDR3 region has the DNA TGTGCCAGCAGCACTCCCGGGACAGGCGACACCGGGGAGCTGTTTTTT. Residues: CASSTPGTGDTGELFF. The full variable domain, in which reference TRBV7-9 and TRBJ2-2 provide the parts outside the CDR3, is DTGVSQNPRHKITKRGQNVTFRCDPISEHNRLYWYRQTLGQGPEFLTYFQNEAQLEKSRLLSDRFSAERPKGSFSTLEIQRTEQGDSAMYLCASSTPGTGDTGELFFGEGSRLTVL.

The chain uses TRBV6-6 and TRBJ2-4; no clear D gene. Deletions cut 10 bases from V and 0 bases from J, with 7 bases between. The CDR3 has 12 residues. Germline lookup yields CDR1 MNHNY and CDR2 SVGAGI (reference sequence). Here the CDR3 DNA reads TGTGCCACGCTTGAAGCCAAAAACATTCAGTACTTC. Amino acids: CATLEAKNIQYF.